The source of this TCR beta chain is a study of T cell changes during pregnancy in multiple sclerosis. This clone has ten or more counts. Produced via immunoSEQ multiplex PCR; TCRdb's table is partial and in-frame only. The sample has approximately 58,000 clones, roughly 92% seen once. V was clipped by 6 bases and J by 1 base, with 13 bases between them. There are 15 residues in the CDR3. Germline V lookup: CDR1 MNHEY, CDR2 SMNVEV (reference sequence). The source is a female donor with multiple sclerosis, enrolled in a pregnancy study. The chain uses TRBV27 and TRBJ2-1; TRBD1 is a possible D gene (5 bases). The starting material was peripheral blood, obtained in the second trimester of pregnancy. The CDR3 nucleotides read TGTGCCAGCAGGCAGGGTACTTTTTCCTACAATGAGCAGTTCTTC. This encodes CASRQGTFSYNEQFF.